The clone carrying this T cell receptor (beta chain) was found once. Its matching antigen is unknown. Single viable CD3+CD4+CD8-CD45RO+ cells were sorted as the memory CD4+ T cells. Serostatus was set by detecting CMV pp150, pp28, p38, p52 IgG. Positive selection with CD4 microbeads enriched total CD4+ T cells. The record originates from a study of memory CD4+ T cells and cytomegalovirus serostatus. Data came from immunoSEQ multiplex PCR; TCRdb stores just in-frame clones and leaves some out. Of some 60,000 clones in the sample, about 81% were seen once. Study-level results: Suggested: most of the CMV-linked TCR signature lies in CD4+ memory cells. CD4+ memory repertoires contained 67 of 164 reported CMV TCRbeta sequences.

The V end was cut by 8 bases, the J end by 6 bases, with 11 bases between. The CDR3 loop spans 13 amino acids. Germline lookup yields CDR1 MGHDK and CDR2 SYGVNS. The sample comprised memory CD4+ T cells from blood. The receptor was derived from an adult in good health and CMV-seronegative. The chain couples TRBV25-1 to TRBJ1-6; no clear D. The CDR3 sequence is CASGEGLNSPLHF. The CDR3 DNA reads TGTGCCAGCGGGGAGGGCCTTAATTCACCCCTCCACTTT.